Here is one T cell receptor beta chain with its context. The data originate from a study of blood T cell repertoires in COVID-19. Looking at the study overall: Researchers got acute and convalescent COVID-19 samples from the United States, Italy and Spain. Sample material is recorded as cDNA or gDNA derived from T cells, B-cell-depleted T cells, or PBMCs.

CDR3 length: 14 residues. Germline CDR1 reads MNHEY; CDR2 reads SVGAGI. The junction had 3 bases not matched to a gene; V was cut back by 2 bases and J by 6 bases. A Seattle source enrolled patients during active infection and followed them longitudinally. Generated by immunoSEQ multiplex PCR, the TCRdb table keeps only in-frame clones and is missing some. The sample contains roughly 120,000 clones, around 83% of which appear only once. The rearrangement links TRBV6-5 to TRBJ2-7; 11 nucleotides align to TRBD1. The sequencing sample was made of peripheral blood. The receptor comes from an elderly woman with COVID-19, enrolled during active disease. CDR3 sequence reads: CASSYGTGGVEQYF. CDR3 in DNA: TGTGCCAGCAGTTACGGGACAGGGGGGGTCGAGCAGTACTTC.